The rows below give T cell receptor beta chains drawn from one sample of a study of early T cells in non-severe SARS-CoV-2 infection. TCRdb processed the 5' RACE reads anew with MiXCR; each CDR3 protein has one entry. The sample has 33,000 or so distinct CDR3 sequences, approximately 6% seen once; the top ten hold around 7.6%. Sequencing used whole blood. The origin of the receptors is an adult who was a healthcare worker with PCR-confirmed SARS-CoV-2 infection or an uninfected control (not recorded which). The CDR3 runs from the conserved cysteine through the conserved F or W. A D gene is named only where the DNA matches it firmly. Some rows mark clone size as missing; the rest say once, few, many or name a class of expanded clone.

d_gene	v_gene	abundance	len	j_gene	CDR3nt	CDR3aa
.	TRBV29-1	.	12	TRBJ1-1	TGCAGCGTTGCGCTAGACGGATTTGAAGCTTTCTTT	CSVALDGFEAFF
.	TRBV11-3	many	13	TRBJ1-6	TGTGCCAGCAGCTCCCGGAATAATTCACCCCTCCACTTT	CASSSRNNSPLHF
TRBD2	TRBV20-1	many	14	TRBJ2-3	TGCAGTGCTAGTAGCGGGGGGGCGACAGATACGCAGTATTTT	CSASSGGATDTQYF
.	TRBV6-2/TRBV6-3	many	17	TRBJ2-2	TGTGCCAGCGATCGTGGCCGGGACTCCACGAACACCGGGGAGCTGTTTTTT	CASDRGRDSTNTGELFF
.	TRBV12-3/TRBV12-4	many	14	TRBJ1-5	TGTGCCAGCAGTTCGGGACTTAGCAATCAGCCCCAGCATTTT	CASSSGLSNQPQHF
.	TRBV12-3/TRBV12-4	many	13	TRBJ1-5	TGTGCCAGCAGAGGACTAGTCGGTCAGCCCCAGCATTTT	CASRGLVGQPQHF
TRBD1	TRBV12-3/TRBV12-4	many	13	TRBJ2-2	TGTGCCAGCAGGAAAACAGGGGACGGGGAGCTGTTTTTT	CASRKTGDGELFF
.	TRBV20-1	.	12	TRBJ2-3	TGCAGTGCTAGAGAGCCCCCGGATACGCAGTATTTT	CSAREPPDTQYF
TRBD1	TRBV27	many	14	TRBJ1-2	TGTGCCAGCAGCGACAGGGGGCTAGACTATGGCTACACCTTC	CASSDRGLDYGYTF
.	TRBV30	many	14	TRBJ1-5	TGTGCCTGGAGTGCGGCAACAACTAATCAGCCCCAGCATTTT	CAWSAATTNQPQHF
.	TRBV9	many	14	TRBJ1-1	TGTGCCAGCAGCGTAGGGGCCAAGGGCACTGAAGCTTTCTTT	CASSVGAKGTEAFF
.	TRBV12-3/TRBV12-4	many	15	TRBJ1-2	TGTGCCAGCAGTCCCGGTCGCAGCTTACTCTATGGCTACACCTTC	CASSPGRSLLYGYTF
.	TRBV6-5	many	16	TRBJ1-1	TGTGCCAGCATCCCCGCCAGGGGTGCCGCCAACACTGAAGCTTTCTTT	CASIPARGAANTEAFF
.	TRBV13	many	17	TRBJ1-5	TGTGCCAGCAGCTTAAGGGACGGGGACGGTAGCAATCAGCCCCAGCATTTT	CASSLRDGDGSNQPQHF
TRBD1	TRBV7-9	many	15	TRBJ2-7	TGTGCCAGCAGCTTATCCGGGCAGGACAGGGGCGAGCAGTACTTC	CASSLSGQDRGEQYF
.	TRBV9	many	13	TRBJ2-2	TGTGCCAGCAGCGTAGCAGTTTCCGGGGAGCTGTTTTTT	CASSVAVSGELFF
TRBD2	TRBV20-1	many	14	TRBJ2-3	TGCAGTGCGGTTAGCGGGGGAAGCACAGATACGCAGTATTTT	CSAVSGGSTDTQYF
.	TRBV6-5	many	14	TRBJ1-1	TGTGCCAGCAGCCCCCAGGGCGGCAACACTGAAGCTTTCTTT	CASSPQGGNTEAFF
.	TRBV7-2	many	13	TRBJ2-7	TGTGCCAGCAGCTTAGGACGGGGCTACGAGCAGTACTTC	CASSLGRGYEQYF
.	TRBV6-5	many	15	TRBJ2-2	TGTGCCAGCAGCCGACGGAAGGTCAACACCGGGGAGCTGTTTTTT	CASSRRKVNTGELFF
.	TRBV12-3/TRBV12-4	.	15	TRBJ2-3	TGTGCCAGCAGTCCTTTGAGGGGGGGCACAGATACGCAGTATTTT	CASSPLRGGTDTQYF
.	TRBV10-3	many	14	TRBJ2-1	TGTGCCATCACCCCCGCCGCCCTGGGCAATGAGCAGTTCTTC	CAITPAALGNEQFF
.	TRBV12-3/TRBV12-4	many	14	TRBJ1-5	TGTGCCAGCAGTATACAGGTTGTTGGAGAGCCCCAGCATTTT	CASSIQVVGEPQHF
.	TRBV12-3/TRBV12-4	.	13	TRBJ2-6	TGTGCCAGCAGTTTCGGCGGGGCCAACGTCCTGACTTTC	CASSFGGANVLTF
.	TRBV20-1	many	14	TRBJ1-5	TGCAGTGCTAGAGACAGGGGTCCCAATCAGCCCCAGCATTTT	CSARDRGPNQPQHF
.	TRBV5-6	.	13	TRBJ2-4	TGTGCCAGCAGCGGGCCCGTCGGGAACATTCAGTACTTC	CASSGPVGNIQYF
.	TRBV19	.	16	TRBJ2-5	TGTGCCAGTAGTATGCGCGGGGCACGGTACCAAGAGACCCAGTACTTC	CASSMRGARYQETQYF
.	TRBV12-3/TRBV12-4	many	14	TRBJ1-6	TGTGCCAGCAGTTACCGGACGGCGAATTCACCCCTCCACTTT	CASSYRTANSPLHF
.	TRBV10-3	many	11	TRBJ1-2	TGTGCCATCAGTGTTCCAGACGGCTACACCTTC	CAISVPDGYTF
.	TRBV5-4	many	13	TRBJ1-1	TGTGCCAGCACACGGGAAGTAGGCACTGAAGCTTTCTTT	CASTREVGTEAFF
.	TRBV4-3	many	12	TRBJ1-1	TGCGCCAGCAGCCAGGGGAGCACTGAAGCTTTCTTT	CASSQGSTEAFF
TRBD2	TRBV20-1	few	16	TRBJ2-3	TGCAGTGTTCCACTAGCGGGAAGCCATCTCACAGATACGCAGTATTTT	CSVPLAGSHLTDTQYF
TRBD2	TRBV9	many	15	TRBJ2-7	TGTGCCAGCAGCGTAGGGGAGGGCGGCTCCTACGAGCAGTACTTC	CASSVGEGGSYEQYF